This is a list of T cell receptor beta chains from one sample in a study of cytomegalovirus exposure and HLA in healthy donors. Libraries were prepared by immunoSEQ multiplex PCR; TCRdb keeps only in-frame clonotypes and omits some of them. The data contain under 150,000 clones, more than 85% of them singletons. The material sequenced was PBMCs. Source of these receptors: a man aged 18 to 29 in good health and CMV-seropositive. Each CDR3 is given without its conserved first and last residue. The order of the fields is V gene, J gene, D gene, CDR3 protein. The D gene is left open where the match is weak.

V gene: TRBV30
J gene: TRBJ1-2
D gene: -
CDR3 protein: AWSVTVYYGYT

V gene: TRBV6-1
J gene: TRBJ2-1
D gene: -
CDR3 protein: ASSEAGRGYNEQF

V gene: TRBV7-9
J gene: TRBJ1-3
D gene: -
CDR3 protein: ASSTSSGNTIY

V gene: TRBV6-1
J gene: TRBJ2-3
D gene: TRBD2
CDR3 protein: ASEPGGGSDTQY

V gene: TRBV10-3
J gene: TRBJ1-6
D gene: TRBD1
CDR3 protein: ATRTGSGNSPLH

V gene: TRBV11-3
J gene: TRBJ2-2
D gene: TRBD2
CDR3 protein: ASSFGLAGDVGELF

V gene: TRBV30
J gene: TRBJ2-3
D gene: TRBD2
CDR3 protein: AWSPRASGRLTDTQY

V gene: TRBV5-1
J gene: TRBJ2-7
D gene: TRBD2
CDR3 protein: ASSYQLAEPYEQY

V gene: TRBV6-5
J gene: TRBJ2-2
D gene: -
CDR3 protein: ATSKNTGELF

V gene: TRBV2
J gene: TRBJ1-5
D gene: TRBD1
CDR3 protein: ASRTNLGQGSNQPQH

V gene: TRBV30
J gene: TRBJ1-5
D gene: -
CDR3 protein: AWSPGSNQPQH

V gene: TRBV6-5
J gene: TRBJ1-4
D gene: -
CDR3 protein: ASSYSMGTEKLF

V gene: TRBV11-3
J gene: TRBJ2-1
D gene: -
CDR3 protein: ASSLTGPDNEQF

V gene: TRBV4-2
J gene: TRBJ1-4
D gene: TRBD1
CDR3 protein: ASSQAGTVPGQGEKLF

V gene: TRBV5-4
J gene: TRBJ2-7
D gene: TRBD1
CDR3 protein: ASSSRDRAHEQY

V gene: TRBV6-1
J gene: TRBJ1-5
D gene: -
CDR3 protein: ASRLGNQPQH

V gene: TRBV2
J gene: TRBJ1-3
D gene: TRBD1
CDR3 protein: ASIRDSGNTIY

V gene: TRBV6-5
J gene: TRBJ1-6
D gene: -
CDR3 protein: ASNNYNSPLH

V gene: TRBV30
J gene: TRBJ1-4
D gene: -
CDR3 protein: AWRQGIEKLF

V gene: TRBV6-1
J gene: TRBJ2-7
D gene: -
CDR3 protein: ASSSQGRMTYEQY

V gene: TRBV4-2
J gene: TRBJ2-7
D gene: -
CDR3 protein: ASSQEVSFHEQY

V gene: TRBV5-6
J gene: TRBJ1-2
D gene: -
CDR3 protein: ASSFTGPYGYT

V gene: TRBV10-1
J gene: TRBJ1-5
D gene: -
CDR3 protein: ASSDRSNQPQH

V gene: TRBV29-1
J gene: TRBJ2-3
D gene: -
CDR3 protein: SVASPTSTDTQY

V gene: TRBV15
J gene: TRBJ2-3
D gene: -
CDR3 protein: ATSIPGTRGLDTQY

V gene: TRBV5-4
J gene: TRBJ2-2
D gene: TRBD2
CDR3 protein: APGRGGGQRITGELF

V gene: TRBV6-1
J gene: TRBJ2-7
D gene: TRBD2
CDR3 protein: ASSATAWGLAGVEQY

V gene: TRBV30
J gene: TRBJ2-6
D gene: -
CDR3 protein: AWRWGDGANVLT

V gene: TRBV9
J gene: TRBJ1-1
D gene: TRBD1
CDR3 protein: ASSVLGTGNTEAF

V gene: TRBV5-1
J gene: TRBJ2-1
D gene: -
CDR3 protein: ASSAGQSYNEQF

V gene: TRBV11-3
J gene: TRBJ1-2
D gene: -
CDR3 protein: ASSLGQDNLYGYT

V gene: TRBV9
J gene: TRBJ1-1
D gene: -
CDR3 protein: ASSVLWTRRNTEAF

V gene: TRBV5-1
J gene: TRBJ2-5
D gene: -
CDR3 protein: ASSLGSGYQETQY

V gene: TRBV7-9
J gene: TRBJ1-1
D gene: -
CDR3 protein: ASRLYTEAF

V gene: TRBV18
J gene: TRBJ1-2
D gene: -
CDR3 protein: ASSPQRPGKTNYGYT

V gene: TRBV2
J gene: TRBJ2-7
D gene: TRBD2
CDR3 protein: ASTWTSGPYEQY

V gene: TRBV5-1
J gene: TRBJ2-1
D gene: -
CDR3 protein: ASSGGAISYNEQF

V gene: TRBV6-6
J gene: TRBJ1-4
D gene: -
CDR3 protein: ASLTGTNEKLF

V gene: TRBV7-3
J gene: TRBJ2-5
D gene: -
CDR3 protein: ASSLLARGETQY

V gene: TRBV18
J gene: TRBJ2-7
D gene: TRBD2
CDR3 protein: ASSPTTSAGAYEQY